This record looks at one T cell receptor (beta chain) sequence and its context. There are 16 residues in the CDR3. Per germline, CDR1 MNHEY and CDR2 SMNVEV (reference sequence). After removal of 5 bases from V and 6 bases from J, the junction contained 12 bases not matched to a gene. This specimen comes from a study of blood T cell repertoires in COVID-19. Clones were read by immunoSEQ multiplex PCR, and TCRdb kept only the in-frame ones, dropping some. The table shows 250,000 to 350,000 clones, with about 85% occurring only once. Clinical histories supplied by participants themselves formed the basis of cohort assignment.

This TCR was recovered from a woman in her forties or fifties who had recovered from COVID-19. The rearrangement uses TRBV27 and TRBJ1-4; 7 bases are a match to TRBD1. The specimen sequenced was PBMCs or T cells enriched from blood (not recorded which). The CDR3 is CASSRTGAGVDEKLFF. The CDR3 DNA is TGTGCCAGCAGTAGAACAGGGGCCGGAGTCGATGAAAAACTGTTTTTT.